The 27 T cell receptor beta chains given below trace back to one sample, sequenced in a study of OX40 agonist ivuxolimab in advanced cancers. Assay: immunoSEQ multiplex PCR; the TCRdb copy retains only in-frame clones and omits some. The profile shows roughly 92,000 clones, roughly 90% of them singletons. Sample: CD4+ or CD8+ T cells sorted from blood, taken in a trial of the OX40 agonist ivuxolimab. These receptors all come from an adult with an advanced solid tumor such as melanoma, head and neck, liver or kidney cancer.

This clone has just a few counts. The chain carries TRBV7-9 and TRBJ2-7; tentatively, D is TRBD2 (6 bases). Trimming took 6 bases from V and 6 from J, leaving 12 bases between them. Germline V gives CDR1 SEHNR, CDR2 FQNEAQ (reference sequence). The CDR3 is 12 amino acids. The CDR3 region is CASSPGTFEQYF. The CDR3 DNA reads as TGTGCCAGCAGTCCAGGGACTTTCGAGCAGTACTTC.

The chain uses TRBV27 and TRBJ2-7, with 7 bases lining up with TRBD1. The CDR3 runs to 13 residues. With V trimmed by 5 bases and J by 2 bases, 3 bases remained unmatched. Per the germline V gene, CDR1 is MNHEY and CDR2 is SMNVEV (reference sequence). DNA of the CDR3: TGTGCCAGCAGTCCCGACAGGGCCTACGAGCAGTACTTC. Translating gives CASSPDRAYEQYF.

DNA for the CDR3: TGTGCCAGCAGCCAAGATCCGACCTATGGCTACACCTTC. It codes for CASSQDPTYGYTF. The chain uses TRBV4-2 and TRBJ1-2; D uncertain. Deletions cut 0 bases from V and 4 bases from J, with 6 bases between. The CDR3 runs to 13 residues. The V gene's germline CDR1 is LGHNA and CDR2 YNFKEQ.

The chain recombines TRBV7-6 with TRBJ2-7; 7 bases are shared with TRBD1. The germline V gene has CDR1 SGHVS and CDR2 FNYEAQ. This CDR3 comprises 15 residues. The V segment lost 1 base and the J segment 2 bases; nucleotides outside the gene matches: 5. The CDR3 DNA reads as TGTGCCAGCAGCTTAGAAGGGACAGAGACCTACGAGCAGTACTTC. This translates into CASSLEGTETYEQYF.

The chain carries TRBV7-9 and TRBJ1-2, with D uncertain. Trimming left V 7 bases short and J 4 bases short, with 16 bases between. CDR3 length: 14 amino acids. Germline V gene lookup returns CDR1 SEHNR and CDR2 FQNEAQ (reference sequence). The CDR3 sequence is CASIQDGLLYGYTF. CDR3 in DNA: TGTGCCAGCATCCAAGACGGACTTCTCTATGGCTACACCTTC.

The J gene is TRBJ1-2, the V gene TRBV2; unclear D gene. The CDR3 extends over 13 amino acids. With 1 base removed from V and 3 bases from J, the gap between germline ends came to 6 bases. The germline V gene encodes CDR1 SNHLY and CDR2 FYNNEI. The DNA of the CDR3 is TGTGCCAGCAGTGAAGGGGGTTACTATGGCTACACCTTC. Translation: CASSEGGYYGYTF. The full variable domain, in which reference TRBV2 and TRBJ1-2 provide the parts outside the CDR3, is EPEVTQTPSHQVTQMGQEVILRCVPISNHLYFYWYRQILGQKVEFLVSFYNNEISEKSEIFDDQFSVERPDGSNFTLKIRSTKLEDSAMYFCASSEGGYYGYTFGSGTRLTVV.

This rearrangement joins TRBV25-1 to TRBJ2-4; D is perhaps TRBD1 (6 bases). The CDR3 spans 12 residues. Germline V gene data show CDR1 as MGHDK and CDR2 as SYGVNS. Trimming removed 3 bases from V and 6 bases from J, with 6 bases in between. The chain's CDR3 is CASSEDRNIQYF. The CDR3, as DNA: TGTGCCAGCAGTGAGGACAGAAACATTCAGTACTTC.

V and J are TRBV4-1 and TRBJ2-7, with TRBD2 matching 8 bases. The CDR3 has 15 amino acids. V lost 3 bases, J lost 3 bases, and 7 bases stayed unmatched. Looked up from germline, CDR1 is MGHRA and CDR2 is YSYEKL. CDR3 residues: CASSHSFTSGYEQYF. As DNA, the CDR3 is TGCGCCAGCAGCCACAGCTTTACTAGCGGCTACGAGCAGTACTTC.

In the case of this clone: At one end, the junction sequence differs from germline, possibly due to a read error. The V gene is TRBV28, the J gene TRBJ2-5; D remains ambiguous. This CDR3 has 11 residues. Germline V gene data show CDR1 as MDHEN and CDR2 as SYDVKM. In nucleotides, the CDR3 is TGTGCCAGCAGTCCACAAGAGGCCCAGTACTTC. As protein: CASSPQEAQYF.

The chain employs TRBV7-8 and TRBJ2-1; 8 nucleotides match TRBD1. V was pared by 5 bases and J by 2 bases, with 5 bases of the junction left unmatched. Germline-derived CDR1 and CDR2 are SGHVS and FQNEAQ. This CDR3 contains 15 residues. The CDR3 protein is CASSPDRGPYNEQFF. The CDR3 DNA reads TGTGCCAGCAGCCCCGACAGGGGACCCTACAATGAGCAGTTCTTC.

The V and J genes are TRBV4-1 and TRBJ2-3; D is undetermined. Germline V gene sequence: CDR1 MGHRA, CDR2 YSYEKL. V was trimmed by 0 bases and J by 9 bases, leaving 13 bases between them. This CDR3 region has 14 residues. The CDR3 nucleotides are TGCGCCAGCAGCCAAGATCCCCGACCGGCCACGCAGTATTTT. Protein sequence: CASSQDPRPATQYF.

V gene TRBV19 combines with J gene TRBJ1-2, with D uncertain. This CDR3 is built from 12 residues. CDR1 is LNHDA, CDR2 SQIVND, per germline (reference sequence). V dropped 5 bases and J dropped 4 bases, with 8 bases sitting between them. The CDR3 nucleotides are TGTGCCAGTAGTGACCTAGGCTATGGCTACACCTTC. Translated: CASSDLGYGYTF.

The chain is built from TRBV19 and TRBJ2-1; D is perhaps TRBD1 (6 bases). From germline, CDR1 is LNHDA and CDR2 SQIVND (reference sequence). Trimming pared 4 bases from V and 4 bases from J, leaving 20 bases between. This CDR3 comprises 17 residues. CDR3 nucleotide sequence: TGTGCCAGTAGTACATTGCAACAGGGTTGGGGGTACAATGAGCAGTTCTTC. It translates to CASSTLQQGWGYNEQFF. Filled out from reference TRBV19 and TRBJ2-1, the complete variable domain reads DGGITQSPKYLFRKEGQNVTLSCEQNLNHDAMYWYRQDPGQGLRLIYYSQIVNDFQKGDIAEGYSVSREKKESFPLTVTSAQKNPTAFYLCASSTLQQGWGYNEQFFGPGTRLTVL.

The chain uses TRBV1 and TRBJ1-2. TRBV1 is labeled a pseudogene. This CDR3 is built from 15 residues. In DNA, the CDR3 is TGCACCAGCAGCCAAGAGGGCGGAATAGCCTATGGCTACACCTTC. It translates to CTSSQEGGIAYGYTF.

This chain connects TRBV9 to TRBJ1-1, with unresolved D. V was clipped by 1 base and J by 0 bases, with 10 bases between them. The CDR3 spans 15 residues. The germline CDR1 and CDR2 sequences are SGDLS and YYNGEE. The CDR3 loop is CASSVLGVLNTEAFF. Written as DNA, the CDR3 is TGTGCCAGCAGCGTACTCGGGGTCCTGAACACTGAAGCTTTCTTT.

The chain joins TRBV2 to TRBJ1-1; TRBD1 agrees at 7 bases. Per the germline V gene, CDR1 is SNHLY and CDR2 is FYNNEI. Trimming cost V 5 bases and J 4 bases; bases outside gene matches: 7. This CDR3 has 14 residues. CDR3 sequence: CASSSQGLGTEAFF. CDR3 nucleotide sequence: TGTGCCAGCAGTTCACAGGGGCTGGGCACTGAAGCTTTCTTT.

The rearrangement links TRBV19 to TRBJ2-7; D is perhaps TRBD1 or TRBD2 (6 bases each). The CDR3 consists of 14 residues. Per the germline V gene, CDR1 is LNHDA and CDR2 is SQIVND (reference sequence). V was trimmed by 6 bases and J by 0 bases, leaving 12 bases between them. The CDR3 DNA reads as TGTGCCAGTAGCACAGGGAGGAGCTCCTACGAGCAGTACTTC. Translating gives CASSTGRSSYEQYF.

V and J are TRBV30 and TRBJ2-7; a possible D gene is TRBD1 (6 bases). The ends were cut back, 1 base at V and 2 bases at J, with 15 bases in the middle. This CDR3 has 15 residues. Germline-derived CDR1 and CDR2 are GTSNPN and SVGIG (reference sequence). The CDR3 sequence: CAWSGTAQSPYEQYF. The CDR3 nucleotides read TGTGCCTGGAGTGGGACAGCCCAGAGCCCCTACGAGCAGTACTTC.

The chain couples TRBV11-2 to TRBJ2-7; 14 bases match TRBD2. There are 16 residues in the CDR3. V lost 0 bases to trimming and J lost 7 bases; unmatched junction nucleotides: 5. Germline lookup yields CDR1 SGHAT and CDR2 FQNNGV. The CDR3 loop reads CASSLEEGLAGVEQYF. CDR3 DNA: TGTGCCAGCAGCTTAGAGGAGGGACTAGCGGGGGTAGAGCAGTACTTC.

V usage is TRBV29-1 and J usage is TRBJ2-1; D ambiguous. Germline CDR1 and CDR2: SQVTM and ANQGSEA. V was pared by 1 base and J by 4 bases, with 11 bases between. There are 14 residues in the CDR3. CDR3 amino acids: CSVEGAELYNEQFF. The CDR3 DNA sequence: TGCAGCGTTGAAGGGGCAGAGCTTTACAATGAGCAGTTCTTC.

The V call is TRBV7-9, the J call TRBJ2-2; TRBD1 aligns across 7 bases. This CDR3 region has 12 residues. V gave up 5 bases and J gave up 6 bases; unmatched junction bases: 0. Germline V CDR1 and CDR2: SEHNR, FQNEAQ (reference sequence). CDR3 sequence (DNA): TGTGCCAGCAGCGACAGGGCCGGGGAGCTGTTTTTT. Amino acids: CASSDRAGELFF.

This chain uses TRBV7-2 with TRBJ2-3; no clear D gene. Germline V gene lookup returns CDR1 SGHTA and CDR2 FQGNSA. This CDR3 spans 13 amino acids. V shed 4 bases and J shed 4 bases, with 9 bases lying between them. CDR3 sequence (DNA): TGTGCCAGCAGCTGGACCTCCGCAGATACGCAGTATTTT. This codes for CASSWTSADTQYF.

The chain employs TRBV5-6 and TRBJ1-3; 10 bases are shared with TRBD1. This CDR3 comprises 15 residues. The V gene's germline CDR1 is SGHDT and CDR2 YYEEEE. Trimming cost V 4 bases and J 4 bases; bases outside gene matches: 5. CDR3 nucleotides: TGTGCCAGCAGCCAAGACAGGGGGCAAGGAAACACCATATATTTT. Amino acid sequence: CASSQDRGQGNTIYF.

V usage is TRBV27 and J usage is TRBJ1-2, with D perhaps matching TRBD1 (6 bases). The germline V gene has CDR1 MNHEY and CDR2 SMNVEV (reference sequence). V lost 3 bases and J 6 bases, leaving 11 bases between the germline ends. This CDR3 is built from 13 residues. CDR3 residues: CASSLNRVNGYTF. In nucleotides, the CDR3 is TGTGCCAGCAGTTTGAACAGGGTAAATGGCTACACCTTC.

The CDR3 bases are TGTGCCAGCGCGGGACAGAACCTGAACACTGAAGCTTTCTTT. It encodes CASAGQNLNTEAFF. The chain recombines TRBV5-5 with TRBJ1-1; 7 nucleotides line up with TRBD1. Per the germline V gene, CDR1 is SGHKS and CDR2 is YYEKEE (reference sequence). J gave up 0 bases and V 7 bases, and 6 bases lay outside the gene matches. The CDR3 has 14 amino acids.

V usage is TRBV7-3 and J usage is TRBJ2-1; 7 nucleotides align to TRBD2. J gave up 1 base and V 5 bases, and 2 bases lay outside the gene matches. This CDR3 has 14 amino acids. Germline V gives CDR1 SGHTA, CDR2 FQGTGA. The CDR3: CASSPGGSYNEQFF. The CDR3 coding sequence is TGTGCCAGCAGCCCGGGAGGTTCCTACAATGAGCAGTTCTTC.

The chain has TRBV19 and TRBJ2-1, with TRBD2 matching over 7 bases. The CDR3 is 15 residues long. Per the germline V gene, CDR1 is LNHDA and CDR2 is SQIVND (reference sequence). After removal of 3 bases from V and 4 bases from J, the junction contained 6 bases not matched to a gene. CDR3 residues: CASSIGLGGYNEQFF. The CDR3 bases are TGTGCCAGTAGTATCGGACTAGGCGGATACAATGAGCAGTTCTTC.